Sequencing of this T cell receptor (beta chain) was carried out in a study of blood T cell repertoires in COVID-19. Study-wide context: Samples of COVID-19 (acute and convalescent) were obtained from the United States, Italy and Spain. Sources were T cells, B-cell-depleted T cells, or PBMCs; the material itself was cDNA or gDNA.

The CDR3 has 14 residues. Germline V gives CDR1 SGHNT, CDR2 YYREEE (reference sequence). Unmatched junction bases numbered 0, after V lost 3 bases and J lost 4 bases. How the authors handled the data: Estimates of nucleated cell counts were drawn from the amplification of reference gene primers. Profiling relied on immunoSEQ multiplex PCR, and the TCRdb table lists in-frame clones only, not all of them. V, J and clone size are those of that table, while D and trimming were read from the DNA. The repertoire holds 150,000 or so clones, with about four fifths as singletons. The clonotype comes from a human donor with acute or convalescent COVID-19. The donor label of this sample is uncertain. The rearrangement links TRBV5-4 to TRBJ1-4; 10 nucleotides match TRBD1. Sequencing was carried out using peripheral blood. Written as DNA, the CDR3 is TGTGCCAGCAGCTGGACAGGGGGTAATGAAAAACTGTTTTTT. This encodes CASSWTGGNEKLFF.